These 30 T cell receptor beta chains originate from one sample sequenced in a study of cytomegalovirus exposure and HLA in healthy donors. The primer mix had 60 Vbeta and 13 Jbeta primers. Repertoires were generated with immunoSEQ multiplex PCR, while TCRdb's copy carries only in-frame clones and drops some. Of roughly 160,000 clones in the sample, around 74% were seen once. Sequencing was carried out using PBMCs. Every receptor here comes from a female donor in good health and CMV-seronegative.

V is TRBV27 and J is TRBJ2-2; 12 bases agree with TRBD2. This CDR3 comprises 18 residues. Germline values: CDR1 MNHEY, CDR2 SMNVEV (reference sequence). The V gene end was trimmed by 2 bases and the J gene end by 6 bases; junction bases not matched to a gene: 10. Here the CDR3 DNA reads TGTGCCAGCAGTTTACTAGGACTAGCGGGACTTCCCGCCGGGGAGCTGTTTTTT. Encoded protein: CASSLLGLAGLPAGELFF.

The chain employs TRBV30 and TRBJ2-4; 11 positions agree with TRBD1. In germline, CDR1 is GTSNPN, CDR2 SVGIG (reference sequence). CDR3 length: 14 residues. V gave up 5 bases and J gave up 8 bases; unmatched junction bases: 8. The chain's CDR3 is CAWAPGTGGYIQYF. The DNA of the CDR3 is TGTGCCTGGGCCCCCGGGACAGGGGGTTACATTCAGTACTTC.

Concerning this clone: One end of the junction does not line up with germline, which may come from a read error. The chain is built from TRBV5-1 and TRBJ1-1; a weak D match, TRBD1 (5 bases). Germline V lookup: CDR1 SGHRS, CDR2 YFSETQ. The CDR3 is 14 amino acids. The CDR3 nucleotides are TGTGCCAGCAGCTCCATCGGGGGTGACACTGAAGCTTTCTTT. It translates to CASSSIGGDTEAFF.

The count of this clone is one. The V call is TRBV7-9, the J call TRBJ1-5; D may be TRBD1 (6 bases). This CDR3 contains 12 residues. Germline-derived CDR1 and CDR2 are SEHNR and FQNEAQ (reference sequence). V lost 5 bases, J lost 10 bases, and 12 bases lay in between. CDR3 protein: CASSQHRDPQHF. The CDR3 nucleotides read TGTGCCAGCAGCCAGCACAGGGATCCCCAGCATTTT.

The rearrangement joins TRBV7-6 to TRBJ2-3; TRBD1 matches 9 bases. V shed 5 bases, J shed 1 base, and the junction held 4 bases outside the gene matches. The CDR3 consists of 15 residues. Germline V lookup: CDR1 SGHVS, CDR2 FNYEAQ. CDR3 DNA: TGTGCCAGCAGCCTCGACAGGGGGGGCACAGATACGCAGTATTTT. Its translation is CASSLDRGGTDTQYF.

The genes are TRBV27 and TRBJ1-3, with D possibly matching TRBD1 (6 bases). CDR3 size: 16 residues. Germline V gives CDR1 MNHEY, CDR2 SMNVEV (reference sequence). Trimming cost V 4 bases and J 3 bases, with 16 bases left between them. The CDR3 DNA reads TGTGCCAGCAGTTCCTCGCCAGGGGCTCGTGGAAACACCATATATTTT. This translates into CASSSSPGARGNTIYF.

This chain links TRBV7-2 with TRBJ1-2; tentative D call: TRBD1 (5 bases). The CDR3 spans 13 residues. The germline V and J ends were trimmed by 5 bases and 8 bases, with 15 bases remaining between them. Germline V CDR1 and CDR2: SGHTA, FQGNSA. DNA of the CDR3: TGTGCCAGCAGCCTGGGGGGGGAGGGCGGCTACACCTTC. Its translation is CASSLGGEGGYTF.

V gene TRBV7-3 combines with J gene TRBJ2-3; 8 bases map to TRBD2. This CDR3 comprises 17 residues. The ends lost 2 bases at V and 4 bases at J; junction bases unmatched: 11. The germline V gene encodes CDR1 SGHTA and CDR2 FQGTGA. CDR3 coding DNA: TGTGCCAGCAGCTTATCCGGGGGGGGGTTTCTCGCAGATACGCAGTATTTT. Its translation is CASSLSGGGFLADTQYF. The variable domain in full, with the rest retrieved from reference TRBV7-3 and TRBJ2-3, is GAGVSQTPSNKVTEKGKYVELRCDPISGHTALYWYRQSLGQGPEFLIYFQGTGAADDSGLPNDRFFAVRPEGSVSTLKIQRTERGDSAVYLCASSLSGGGFLADTQYFGPGTRLTVL.

J is TRBJ2-2 and V is TRBV6-1; perhaps TRBD2 as D (5 bases). Trimming shortened V by 7 bases and J by 4 bases, and 16 bases separated the two germline ends. CDR3 length: 15 amino acids. The V gene's germline CDR1 is MNHNS and CDR2 SASEGT. CDR3 DNA sequence: TGTGCCAGCACGTTCAAGTCAGGAGGCACCGGGGAGCTGTTTTTT. Its translation: CASTFKSGGTGELFF.

The rearrangement links TRBV6-6 to TRBJ1-3; D might be TRBD1 (6 bases). The CDR3 runs 14 residues. V was clipped by 7 bases and J by 4 bases, with 14 bases between them. Germline V gene data show CDR1 as MNHNY and CDR2 as SVGAGI (reference sequence). The CDR3 region has the DNA TGTGCCAGCATTTATGGGGGCGGCGGAAACACCATATATTTT. This encodes CASIYGGGGNTIYF.

The chain is built from TRBV30 and TRBJ1-2; no clear D. Trimming removed 4 bases from V and 2 bases from J, with 17 bases in between. This CDR3 has 15 amino acids. Germline CDR1 and CDR2: GTSNPN and SVGIG (reference sequence). This chain's CDR3 is CAWIGGVINNYGYTF. The CDR3 DNA sequence: TGTGCCTGGATTGGCGGGGTGATAAACAACTATGGCTACACCTTC. Full variable domain (missing parts from reference TRBV30 and TRBJ1-2): SQTIHQWPATLVQPVGSPLSLECTVEGTSNPNLYWYRQAAGRGLQLLFYSVGIGQISSEVPQNLSASRPQDRQFILSSKKLLLSDSGFYLCAWIGGVINNYGYTFGSGTRLTVV.

The chain employs TRBV28 and TRBJ2-3; TRBD1 aligns across 8 bases. V was clipped by 5 bases and J by 2 bases; unmatched bases: 6. The CDR3 runs 15 residues. Germline CDR1 MDHEN, CDR2 SYDVKM. CDR3 loop: CASSAGGADTDTQYF. As DNA, the CDR3 is TGTGCCAGCAGTGCAGGGGGCGCTGACACAGATACGCAGTATTTT.

This clone appeared a few times. The V and J genes are TRBV4-2 and TRBJ1-1; D is ambiguous. This CDR3 is 14 amino acids long. The germline CDR1 and CDR2 sequences are LGHNA and YNFKEQ. V lost 1 base, J lost 2 bases, and 8 bases lay in between. Here the CDR3 reads CASSQVPLNTEAFF. In nucleotides, the CDR3 is TGTGCCAGCAGCCAAGTCCCTCTAAACACTGAAGCTTTCTTT.

For the CDR3, the DNA is TGCGCCAGCAGCCAAGATGGGGACCCTAACAGGGTGGGGAAACTGTTTTTT. Its translation: CASSQDGDPNRVGKLFF. The chain is built from TRBV4-3 and TRBJ1-4, with D perhaps TRBD1 (6 bases). Germline assignment: CDR1 LGHNA and CDR2 YSLEER. V gave up 0 bases and J gave up 11 bases, with 22 bases separating them. The CDR3 runs to 17 residues.

The rearrangement links TRBV7-2 to TRBJ2-5, with TRBD2 identical over 14 bases. The germline gives CDR1 SGHTA, CDR2 FQGNSA. This CDR3 has 16 residues. V shed 5 bases, J shed 5 bases, and the junction held 7 bases outside the gene matches. CDR3 DNA: TGTGCCAGCAGCCCCGGACTAGCGGGAGGTTCGGAGACCCAGTACTTC. This translates into CASSPGLAGGSETQYF.

The V call is TRBV19, the J call TRBJ2-1, with no clear D. This CDR3 comprises 12 residues. V lost 4 bases and J lost 6, with 7 bases in between. Germline V CDR1 and CDR2: LNHDA, SQIVND (reference sequence). The CDR3 DNA reads as TGTGCCAGTAGTACCGGGTTCAATGAGCAGTTCTTC. It codes for CASSTGFNEQFF.

The chain combines TRBV25-1 with TRBJ2-3; 12 bases fit TRBD2. From germline, CDR1 is MGHDK and CDR2 SYGVNS. With V trimmed by 8 bases and J by 3 bases, 9 bases remained unmatched. CDR3 length: 16 residues. CDR3 DNA: TGTGCCAGCGAGAGGACTAGCGGGGCTAGAACAGATACGCAGTATTTT. It encodes CASERTSGARTDTQYF.

The V and J genes are TRBV27 and TRBJ2-7; TRBD2 matches 14 bases. The CDR3 sequence is 16 residues long. After removal of 5 bases from V and 4 bases from J, the junction contained 7 bases not matched to a gene. Germline assignment: CDR1 MNHEY and CDR2 SMNVEV (reference sequence). The CDR3 DNA reads as TGTGCCAGCAGTAAAGGGACTAGCGGGAGCTCATACGAGCAGTACTTC. Residues: CASSKGTSGSSYEQYF.

The chain couples TRBV6-1 to TRBJ2-1; possibly TRBD1 for D (6 bases). The CDR3 consists of 15 residues. Trimming took 2 bases from V and 2 from J, leaving 10 bases between them. From germline, CDR1 is MNHNS and CDR2 SASEGT. Written as DNA, the CDR3 is TGTGCCAGCAGTGAAACAGGGAAGGCCTACAATGAGCAGTTCTTC. Its translation is CASSETGKAYNEQFF.

V usage is TRBV4-1 and J usage is TRBJ2-2, with D perhaps matching TRBD1 (5 bases). The CDR3 sequence is 18 residues long. Trimming removed 0 bases from V and 0 bases from J, with 14 bases in between. Germline CDR1 and CDR2: MGHRA and YSYEKL. CDR3 sequence reads: CASSQDWGTSTNTGELFF. The CDR3, as DNA: TGCGCCAGCAGCCAAGATTGGGGCACCTCGACGAACACCGGGGAGCTGTTTTTT.

The V and J genes are TRBV2 and TRBJ1-2; TRBD1 aligns across 7 bases. Germline V lookup: CDR1 SNHLY, CDR2 FYNNEI. The CDR3 covers 13 residues. J gave up 7 bases and V 7 bases, and 9 bases lay outside the gene matches. This CDR3 reads CASTLRGVIGYTF. In nucleotides, the CDR3 is TGTGCCAGCACGCTCAGGGGGGTAATTGGCTACACCTTC.

The V and J genes are TRBV9 and TRBJ2-2; tentatively, D is TRBD1 (6 bases). Trimming took off 3 bases at V and 3 bases at J, with 15 bases between the two ends. The V gene's germline CDR1 is SGDLS and CDR2 YYNGEE. The CDR3 contains 16 residues. CDR3 loop: CASSAPPDRYTGELFF. The DNA of the CDR3 is TGTGCCAGCAGCGCCCCCCCCGACAGGTACACCGGGGAGCTGTTTTTT.

V gene TRBV18 combines with J gene TRBJ2-1; D is unresolved. The germline V gene encodes CDR1 KGHSH and CDR2 LQKENI. This CDR3 is built from 12 residues. V was clipped by 4 bases and J by 9 bases, with 10 bases between them. The CDR3 loop reads CASSHPAAEQFF. The CDR3 DNA reads TGTGCCAGCTCACATCCGGCGGCTGAGCAGTTCTTC.

This clone was counted only a few times. This chain connects TRBV6-6 to TRBJ2-3, with TRBD1 matching 7 bases. Germline V gives CDR1 MNHNY, CDR2 SVGAGI (reference sequence). Trimming cost V 6 bases and J 3 bases; bases outside gene matches: 12. CDR3 size: 16 residues. The CDR3 sequence: CASRHPPGGETDTQYF. As DNA, the CDR3 is TGTGCCAGCAGACACCCCCCAGGGGGAGAGACAGATACGCAGTATTTT.

V gene TRBV6-1 combines with J gene TRBJ2-5, with 13 bases matching TRBD2. The V segment lost 6 bases and the J segment 5 bases; nucleotides outside the gene matches: 6. Germline CDR1 MNHNS, CDR2 SASEGT. This CDR3 spans 15 amino acids. CDR3 protein: CASSTSGGGRETQYF. For the CDR3, the DNA is TGTGCCAGCAGCACTAGCGGGGGGGGTCGCGAGACCCAGTACTTC.

CDR3 sequence: CASSLMGREETQYF. The CDR3 nucleotides are TGTGCCAGCAGCTTGATGGGCCGTGAAGAGACCCAGTACTTC. V usage is TRBV7-2 and J usage is TRBJ2-5; D not certain. Germline lookup yields CDR1 SGHTA and CDR2 FQGNSA. Trimming left V 3 bases short and J 3 bases short, with 11 bases between. The CDR3 extends over 14 amino acids.

This clone has more than one count but fewer than ten. This chain links TRBV11-1 with TRBJ2-3; D gene uncertain. The length of the CDR3 is 13 residues. Per germline, CDR1 SGHAT and CDR2 FQDESV (reference sequence). Deletions cut 3 bases from V and 2 bases from J, with 6 bases between. The CDR3: CASSFAPTDTQYF. The CDR3, as DNA: TGTGCCAGCAGCTTTGCGCCCACAGATACGCAGTATTTT.

CDR3 region: CSVEGAQAFF. The CDR3 DNA is TGCAGCGTTGAAGGTGCGCAAGCTTTCTTT. This chain uses TRBV29-1 with TRBJ1-1; D unclear. The V gene's germline CDR1 is SQVTM and CDR2 ANQGSEA. Trimming stripped 1 base from V and 9 bases from J, with 6 bases between. This CDR3 region has 10 residues.

The gene calls are TRBV27 and TRBJ2-7; 7 nucleotides line up with TRBD2. V lost 5 bases, J lost 4 bases, and 11 bases stayed unmatched. CDR3 size: 15 residues. The germline V gene has CDR1 MNHEY and CDR2 SMNVEV (reference sequence). In DNA, the CDR3 is TGTGCCAGCAGTAGCCCCTCTAGCGGTTTTTACGAGCAGTACTTC. This encodes CASSSPSSGFYEQYF.

This clone has a handful of counts. V is TRBV2 and J is TRBJ2-3, with 7 positions matching TRBD1. Per germline, CDR1 SNHLY and CDR2 FYNNEI. The CDR3 is 19 residues long. Losses at the gene ends were 1 base for V and 0 bases for J; bases not matched to a gene: 13. The DNA for the CDR3 is TGTGCCAGCAGTGAAGGGTGGCAGGGGGTGGCCGGTAGCACAGATACGCAGTATTTT. Residues: CASSEGWQGVAGSTDTQYF.